The sequence of this TCR beta chain was determined in a study of T cells after yellow fever vaccination. The study, taken as a whole, reports: Peaking faster, on day 5 versus 15, the secondary response was nonetheless weaker.

A note on this clonotype: Its antigen remains unidentified.

One entry per CDR3 protein results from TCRdb running MiXCR on the 5' RACE reads. The profile shows fewer than 650,000 distinct CDR3 sequences, about a fifth of them singletons. This receptor was taken from a man aged 18 to 35 who received the YFV17D yellow fever vaccine. Sequencing was performed on PBMCs, taken approximately 22 days after the first yellow fever vaccination.

CDR3 sequence (DNA): TGTGCCAGCAGTTTCGGGGAACGGCCCCAGCATTTT. It is translated as CASSFGERPQHF. The chain carries TRBV12-3 or TRBV12-4 and TRBJ1-5, with no clear D. Trimming shortened V by 3 bases and J by 9 bases, and 9 bases separated the two germline ends. This CDR3 has 12 amino acids.